Listed below are T cell receptor beta chains from one sample, sequenced in a study of T cell repertoires in cytomegalovirus infection. MiXCR was run by TCRdb on the reads, yielding one entry per CDR3 protein. This table holds approximately 490,000 distinct CDR3 sequences, roughly 10% found once. Sequenced: PBMCs. The receptors were gathered from a human donor in good health (CMV status not recorded). Some clones in this sample may be carry-over from other donors' samples. Both conserved end residues are part of each CDR3. A D gene is named only where the DNA matches it firmly. Not all rows give a size; the values are once, few, many and, for expanded clones, a class.

CDR3 DNA	CDR3 protein	V gene	clone size	D gene	J gene
TGTGCCAGCAGCCCCCAGCGGGAGAGTCAGGGGCAGTACTTC	CASSPQRESQGQYF	TRBV7-8	many	TRBD2	TRBJ2-7
TGTGCCAGCACCGCGGACAACGAGGGAGAGACCCAGTACTTC	CASTADNEGETQYF	TRBV7-4	many	-	TRBJ2-5
TGTGCCACCAGTGATTCGACTAGCGGGAGGGGGGAGCAGTTCTTC	CATSDSTSGRGEQFF	TRBV24-1	few	TRBD2	TRBJ2-1
TGTGCCAGCAGCCAGGGTCGCTTAGGGACAGGGGGCAATGAGCAGTTCTTC	CASSQGRLGTGGNEQFF	TRBV4-2	few	TRBD1	TRBJ2-1
TGTGCCAGTAGCCCGACAGTTAGCAATCAGCCCCAGCATTTT	CASSPTVSNQPQHF	TRBV19	many	-	TRBJ1-5
TGCAGCATTTGGACAGGGTCTGGGGCCAACGTCCTGACTTTC	CSIWTGSGANVLTF	TRBV29-1	many	TRBD1	TRBJ2-6
TGTGCCAGCAGTGAACTTCGGTCTGGGGCCAACGTCCTGACTTTC	CASSELRSGANVLTF	TRBV2	many	-	TRBJ2-6
TGTGCCAGTAGCACCTCCAGGAGCTATGGCTACACCTTC	CASSTSRSYGYTF	TRBV19	many	-	TRBJ1-2
TGTGCCAGCATTCTCAGAGGGGCCTTGAACACTGAAGCTTTCTTT	CASILRGALNTEAFF	TRBV28	few	-	TRBJ1-1
TGTGCCAGCAGCGCCCGCCCTCTTCCAGGGAATCGTGGCTACACCTTC	CASSARPLPGNRGYTF	TRBV9	-	-	TRBJ1-2
TGTGCCAGCAGCCAAGGGATAGCGGGAGGGATGACCGGGGAGCTGTTTTTT	CASSQGIAGGMTGELFF	TRBV7-3	-	TRBD2	TRBJ2-2
TGTGCCAGCAGCTACGGGACTGGCTACGAGCAGTACTTC	CASSYGTGYEQYF	TRBV12-3/TRBV12-4	many	-	TRBJ2-7
TGTGCCAGCAGCGCTGTCGAGGGGCAGCCCCAGCATTTT	CASSAVEGQPQHF	TRBV7-9	many	-	TRBJ1-5
TGTGCCAGCAGCGTTACTACAGGGGGCTCTGGGGCCAACGTCCTGACTTTC	CASSVTTGGSGANVLTF	TRBV9	few	TRBD1	TRBJ2-6